This T cell receptor beta chain originates from a study of control samples from healthy donors and cancer patients (dated by TCRdb to 2018 to 2021). The library was made by the immunoSEQ multiplex PCR assay. TCRdb carries this immuneACCESS record with in-frame sequences only. Its versions omit some clonotypes, under half of them owing to an unresolved V gene in the studies checked, with the rest unexplained. The table of this sample itemizes roughly 200,000 clones. The ten largest clones add up to approximately 2.2% of the sample. As to this clone: Its antigen is still unknown.

The germline V gene encodes CDR1 MNHEY and CDR2 SMNVEV (reference sequence). The V and J ends are trimmed by 0 bases and 2 bases, leaving 7 bases between them. Taken from cysteine to phenylalanine, the CDR3 has 14 residues. Here the CDR3 DNA is all that survives: 42 bases in frame from base 1. The TCR comes from a woman aged 25 to 39 in good health. The chain uses TRBV27 and TRBJ1-2; no confident D gene assignment can be made. Sequencing used blood. The DNA is TGTGCCAGCAGTTTATCGGCCTCGAACTATGGCTACACCTTC. Translated, it gives CASSLSASNYGYTF.